These 20 T cell receptor beta chains originate from one sample sequenced in a study of regulatory T cells in long-lasting Graves disease. Time point of the sample: persistent/refractory GD, antithyroid drugs over 5 years with positive TRAb. RNA extracted from PBMCs served as the sequencing template. The TCR beta library used iRepertoire HTBI primers with Arm-PCR amplification of CDR3. TCRdb processed the multiplex PCR reads anew with MiXCR; each CDR3 protein has one entry. The data show 400,000 or so distinct CDR3 sequences, around 20% seen once. Here the sequenced sample was peripheral blood mononuclear cells (PBMCs), taken when the disease was refractory, from a patient treated with antithyroid drugs. These receptors all come from a female donor with Graves disease.

This clonotype was seen more than once but under ten times. The chain employs TRBV20-1 and TRBJ2-2; TRBD2 matches at 7 bases. The CDR3 consists of 15 residues. The V segment lost 0 bases and the J segment 6 bases; nucleotides outside the gene matches: 7. Germline CDR1 is DFQATT and CDR2 is SNEGSKA (reference sequence). The CDR3 is CSARESTSQAGELFF. The CDR3 DNA reads TGCAGTGCTAGAGAATCGACTAGCCAGGCCGGGGAGCTGTTTTTT.

This clonotype was observed at least ten times. The chain employs TRBV5-1 and TRBJ1-1; D is ambiguous. There are 13 residues in the CDR3. Germline CDR1 is SGHRS and CDR2 is YFSETQ. Trimming cost V 3 bases and J 0 bases, with 6 bases left between them. As DNA, the CDR3 is TGCGCCAGCAGCTCAGCCATGAACACTGAAGCTTTCTTT. Protein sequence: CASSSAMNTEAFF.

The chain carries TRBV20-1 and TRBJ2-7; TRBD1 matches 9 bases. The CDR3 totals 14 residues. Trimming at V came to 4 bases and at J to 2 bases, leaving 6 bases not matched to a gene. Germline lookup yields CDR1 DFQATT and CDR2 SNEGSKA (reference sequence). In nucleotides, the CDR3 is TGCAGTGCTATAACCGGGACAGGGCCCTACGAGCAGTACTTC. Amino acids: CSAITGTGPYEQYF.

This clonotype turned up a few times. V is TRBV28 and J is TRBJ2-3; 10 bases are shared with TRBD1. Germline trimming cut 8 bases from V and 1 base from J; bases unmatched to any gene: 12. This CDR3 comprises 17 residues. Germline loops: CDR1 MDHEN, CDR2 SYDVKM. CDR3 sequence: CASSGQGGDRGTDTQYF. CDR3 DNA: TGTGCCAGCTCTGGACAGGGGGGGGACAGGGGCACAGATACGCAGTATTTT.

V and J are TRBV25-1 and TRBJ1-6, with 10 bases identical to TRBD1. This CDR3 has 16 residues. With V trimmed by 1 base and J by 4 bases, 1 base remained unmatched. Germline V CDR1 and CDR2: MGHDK, SYGVNS. CDR3 sequence reads: CASSEWGQGYNSPLHF. CDR3 bases: TGTGCCAGCAGTGAATGGGGACAGGGGTATAATTCACCCCTCCACTTT. Complete variable domain (other parts from reference TRBV25-1 and TRBJ1-6): EADIYQTPRYLVIGTGKKITLECSQTMGHDKMYWYQQDPGMELHLIHYSYGVNSTEKGDLSSESTVSRIRTEHFPLTLESARPSHTSQYLCASSEWGQGYNSPLHFGNGTRLTVT.

This clonotype was counted a few times. The chain uses TRBV7-9 and TRBJ2-5; possible D gene TRBD2, 6 bases. Trimming left V 6 bases short and J 2 bases short, with 16 bases between. This CDR3 region has 15 residues. Germline CDR1 SEHNR, CDR2 FQNEAQ (reference sequence). CDR3 in amino acids: CASRPSGSGQETQYF. The DNA of the CDR3 is TGTGCCAGCAGACCAAGCGGGTCAGGGCAAGAGACCCAGTACTTC.

This clonotype was found many times. The CDR3, as DNA: TGTGCCAGCTGGGACATACAGAGCTCCTATAATTCACCCCTCCACTTT. Translating it yields CASWDIQSSYNSPLHF. The chain combines TRBV2 with TRBJ1-6; D might be TRBD1 (6 bases). V was pared by 8 bases and J by 0 bases, with 14 bases between. Germline V gives CDR1 SNHLY, CDR2 FYNNEI. The CDR3 is made up of 16 amino acids.

The V gene is TRBV19, the J gene TRBJ2-7, with D unresolved. CDR3 length equals 13 residues. V was clipped by 2 bases and J by 6 bases, with 11 bases between them. Per germline, CDR1 LNHDA and CDR2 SQIVND (reference sequence). DNA for the CDR3: TGTGCCAGTAGTATACAAGGGCTACGCGAGCAGTACTTC. Translation: CASSIQGLREQYF.

This clonotype was counted only a few times. The chain couples TRBV3-1 to TRBJ2-5; possible D gene TRBD1, 6 bases. CDR3 size: 15 residues. CDR1 and CDR2 (germline): LGHDT, YNNKEL (reference sequence). V gave up 2 bases and J gave up 4 bases, with 14 bases separating them. The CDR3 bases are TGTGCCAGCAGCCAACTAACAGGGTTTGGAGAGACCCAGTACTTC. It encodes CASSQLTGFGETQYF.

This clonotype appeared many times. This chain connects TRBV12-3 or TRBV12-4 to TRBJ2-7; D not resolved. With 3 bases removed from V and 5 bases from J, the gap between germline ends came to 14 bases. The CDR3 covers 14 residues. This CDR3 is CASSFSVRANEQYF. The CDR3 nucleotides read TGTGCCAGCAGTTTTTCCGTCCGGGCGAACGAGCAGTACTTC.

This clonotype was seen a handful of times. This chain uses TRBV7-9 with TRBJ1-4, with 7 bases identical to TRBD1. V trimming: 5 bases; J trimming: 8 bases; junction bases outside the gene matches: 11. The CDR3 has 15 residues. Germline values: CDR1 SEHNR, CDR2 FQNEAQ (reference sequence). CDR3 in DNA: TGTGCCAGCAGCCCCCTGACAGGGCTGGGCGAAAAACTGTTTTTT. This codes for CASSPLTGLGEKLFF.

In this sample, this clonotype turned up once. This chain connects TRBV20-1 to TRBJ1-4; TRBD1 might be the D (6 bases). The CDR3 is made up of 16 amino acids. Trimming stripped 0 bases from V and 7 bases from J, with 18 bases between. From germline, CDR1 is DFQATT and CDR2 SNEGSKA (reference sequence). The CDR3 sequence is CSARDPGGGGGEKLFF. The CDR3, as DNA: TGCAGTGCTAGAGACCCTGGGGGGGGAGGGGGTGAAAAACTGTTTTTT.

This clonotype was recorded at least ten times. The chain carries TRBV24-1 and TRBJ1-2; 7 bases are shared with TRBD1. Germline values: CDR1 KGHDR, CDR2 SFDVKD. This CDR3 comprises 15 residues. V dropped 0 bases and J dropped 4; count of bases not matched to a gene: 4. The CDR3 here is CATSDLRGGVYGYTF. The CDR3 DNA is TGTGCCACCAGTGATTTGAGAGGGGGCGTCTATGGCTACACCTTC.

The chain combines TRBV30 with TRBJ1-1; D is uncertain. The CDR3 loop spans 13 amino acids. CDR1 GTSNPN and CDR2 SVGIG come from the germline V gene (reference sequence). V lost 3 bases and J 6 bases, leaving 14 bases between the germline ends. Written as DNA, the CDR3 is TGTGCCTGGAGCCCTCCCCTTAGGGCTGAAGCTTTCTTT. Translated, it gives CAWSPPLRAEAFF.

The chain combines TRBV10-3 with TRBJ2-1; TRBD2 is a possible D gene (5 bases). The CDR3 is 14 amino acids. The V gene lost 2 bases and the J gene lost 3 bases, with 8 bases spanning the gap. Germline V CDR1 and CDR2: ENHRY, SYGVKD. The CDR3 sequence is CAISERAGYNEQFF. The CDR3 nucleotides are TGTGCCATCAGTGAGAGGGCGGGCTACAATGAGCAGTTCTTC.

In its sample, this clonotype was seen many times. This chain joins TRBV28 and TRBJ2-6, with a weak D call TRBD1 (6 bases). Per germline, CDR1 MDHEN and CDR2 SYDVKM. This CDR3 has 16 residues. Trimming stripped 6 bases from V and 0 bases from J, with 12 bases between. The CDR3: CASRDRPSSGANVLTF. The CDR3 coding sequence is TGTGCCAGCAGAGACAGGCCGAGCTCTGGGGCCAACGTCCTGACTTTC.

The chain recombines TRBV5-1 with TRBJ1-1; no definite D call. Germline CDR1 and CDR2: SGHRS and YFSETQ. The CDR3 has 14 residues. Trimming shortened V by 5 bases and J by 2 bases, and 13 bases separated the two germline ends. The CDR3 DNA reads TGCGCCAGCAGGGCCCGGGGTCCAAACACTGAAGCTTTCTTT. It specifies CASRARGPNTEAFF.

V usage is TRBV20-1 and J usage is TRBJ2-7, with D hard to call. CDR3 length: 14 amino acids. V was clipped by 2 bases and J by 2 bases, with 13 bases between them. The germline V gene encodes CDR1 DFQATT and CDR2 SNEGSKA (reference sequence). The chain's CDR3 is CSARRFKGPYEQYF. CDR3 nucleotides: TGCAGTGCTAGAAGGTTTAAGGGCCCCTACGAGCAGTACTTC.

The table lists this clonotype with a few counts. V gene TRBV15 combines with J gene TRBJ2-7; no clear D. V lost 4 bases and J 3 bases, leaving 19 bases between the germline ends. The length of the CDR3 is 16 residues. Germline V CDR1 and CDR2: LNHNV, YYDKDF (reference sequence). The CDR3 coding sequence is TGTGCCACCAGCAATGCTGTGGCAGGAGTAAACTACGAGCAGTACTTC. The encoded protein is CATSNAVAGVNYEQYF.

This clonotype was recorded a few times. In DNA form, the CDR3 reads TGTGCCACCAGCAGAGGACAATATGGCGGCTACACCTTC. Translation: CATSRGQYGGYTF. V usage is TRBV15 and J usage is TRBJ1-2, with D uncertain. Germline V gene sequence: CDR1 LNHNV, CDR2 YYDKDF (reference sequence). V dropped 1 base and J dropped 8 bases, with 11 bases sitting between them. The CDR3 runs to 13 residues. Combining the CDR3 with reference TRBV15 and TRBJ1-2 gives the whole variable domain DAMVIQNPRYQVTQFGKPVTLSCSQTLNHNVMYWYQQKSSQAPKLLFHYYDKDFNNEADTPDNFQSRRPNTSFCFLDIRSPGLGDTAMYLCATSRGQYGGYTFGSGTRLTVV.